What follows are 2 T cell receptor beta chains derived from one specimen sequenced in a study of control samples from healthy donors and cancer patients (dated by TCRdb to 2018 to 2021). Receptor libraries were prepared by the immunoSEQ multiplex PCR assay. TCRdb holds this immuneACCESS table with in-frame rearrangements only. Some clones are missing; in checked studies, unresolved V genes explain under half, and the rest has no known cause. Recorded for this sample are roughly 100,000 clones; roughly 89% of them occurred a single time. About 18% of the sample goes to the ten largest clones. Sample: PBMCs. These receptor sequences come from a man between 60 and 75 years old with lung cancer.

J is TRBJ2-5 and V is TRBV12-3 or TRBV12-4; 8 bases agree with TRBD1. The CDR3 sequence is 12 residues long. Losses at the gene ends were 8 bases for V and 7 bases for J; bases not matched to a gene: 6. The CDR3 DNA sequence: TGTGCCAGCGCAGACAGGGGAGGGACCCAGTACTTC. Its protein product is CASADRGGTQYF.

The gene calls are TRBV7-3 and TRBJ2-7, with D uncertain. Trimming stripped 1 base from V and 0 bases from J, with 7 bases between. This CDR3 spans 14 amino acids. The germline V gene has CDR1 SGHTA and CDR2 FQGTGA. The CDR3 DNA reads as TGTGCCAGCAGCTTAAATGCCGCCTCCTACGAGCAGTACTTC. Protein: CASSLNAASYEQYF.